Below, 10 T cell receptor beta chains from the same sample are listed, as sequenced in a study of T cell changes during pregnancy in multiple sclerosis. The protocol was immunoSEQ multiplex PCR, while the TCRdb copy is restricted to in-frame clones and leaves out a portion. The data contain about 68,000 clones, 91% of them singletons. This material consisted of peripheral blood, taken in the second trimester of pregnancy. The receptors derive from a female donor with multiple sclerosis, enrolled in a pregnancy study.

The J gene is TRBJ2-6, the V gene TRBV5-1; the match to TRBD2 covers 8 bases. Losses at the gene ends were 1 base for V and 2 bases for J; bases not matched to a gene: 20. CDR1 and CDR2 from the germline V gene are SGHRS and YFSETQ. CDR3 length: 22 residues. CDR3 loop: CASSLMGTYGRGALTGANVLTF. The CDR3 nucleotides read TGCGCCAGCAGCTTGATGGGAACCTACGGGAGGGGGGCCTTAACTGGGGCCAACGTCCTGACTTTC.

This sequence joins TRBV7-3 and TRBJ2-3; 16 bases are shared with TRBD2. After removal of 0 bases from V and 0 bases from J, the junction contained 9 bases not matched to a gene. Germline CDR1 and CDR2: SGHTA and FQGTGA. The CDR3 is made up of 21 amino acids. The DNA for the CDR3 is TGTGCCAGCAGCTTAACGCCCACCGGGACTAGCGGGGGGGGGAGCACAGATACGCAGTATTTT. The encoded protein is CASSLTPTGTSGGGSTDTQYF.

The V gene is TRBV5-5, the J gene TRBJ1-1; D is unresolved. Trimming removed 0 bases at V and 0 bases at J, with 9 bases between. The CDR3 has 15 amino acids. Germline CDR1 and CDR2: SGHKS and YYEKEE (reference sequence). The CDR3 is CASSLDWSMNTEAFF. CDR3 nucleotide sequence: TGTGCCAGCAGCTTGGACTGGAGCATGAACACTGAAGCTTTCTTT.

This chain uses TRBV27 with TRBJ2-5; maybe TRBD1 (5 bases). The CDR3 runs 12 residues. The V and J ends lost 5 bases and 4 bases respectively, with 8 bases between them. Germline V gene lookup returns CDR1 MNHEY and CDR2 SMNVEV (reference sequence). In DNA, the CDR3 is TGTGCCAGCAGTGTAACAGGAGAGACCCAGTACTTC. It is translated as CASSVTGETQYF.

The chain couples TRBV7-3 to TRBJ2-3, with D possibly matching TRBD2 (5 bases). This CDR3 comprises 13 residues. Germline V gene data show CDR1 as SGHTA and CDR2 as FQGTGA. The V end was cut by 6 bases, the J end by 1 base, with 8 bases between. CDR3 nucleotide sequence: TGTGCCAGCAGGGGGAGACGCACAGATACGCAGTATTTT. Translation: CASRGRRTDTQYF.

This clone was detected only a few times. This chain connects TRBV5-8 to TRBJ1-1, with 9 bases lining up with TRBD1. The J segment lost 0 bases and the V segment lost 4 bases, leaving 4 bases of the junction unmatched. Germline-derived CDR1 and CDR2 are SGHTS and YDEGEE. The CDR3 sequence is 15 residues long. The CDR3 reads CASSPGTGMNTEAFF. The CDR3 DNA reads TGTGCCAGCAGCCCCGGGACAGGGATGAACACTGAAGCTTTCTTT.

The rearrangement joins TRBV9 to TRBJ1-1; the D is unclear. Germline V gene lookup returns CDR1 SGDLS and CDR2 YYNGEE. The CDR3 length is 15 residues. V lost 2 bases, J lost 1 base, and 12 bases lay in between. The CDR3 sequence: CASSVRPEGNTEAFF. CDR3 bases: TGTGCCAGCAGCGTGCGACCGGAGGGGAACACTGAAGCTTTCTTT.

This rearrangement joins TRBV16 to TRBJ1-2, with 9 positions matching TRBD1. Germline V gene lookup returns CDR1 KGHSY and CDR2 FQNENV. CDR3 length: 16 residues. V shed 2 bases, J shed 6 bases, and the junction held 10 bases outside the gene matches. The CDR3 loop reads CASSQQGTGNRDGYTF. The CDR3 coding sequence is TGTGCCAGCAGCCAACAAGGGACAGGGAACCGTGATGGCTACACCTTC. The entire variable domain, with the rest obtained from reference TRBV16 and TRBJ1-2, is as follows: GEEVAQTPKHLVRGEGQKAKLYCAPIKGHSYVFWYQQVLKNEFKFLISFQNENVFDETGMPKERFSAKCLPNSPCSLEIQATKLEDSAVYFCASSQQGTGNRDGYTFGSGTRLTVV.

This chain joins TRBV5-6 and TRBJ2-7; D possibly corresponds to TRBD1 (9 bases). CDR3 size: 17 residues. Germline V CDR1 and CDR2: SGHDT, YYEEEE. The V gene lost 0 bases and the J gene lost 1 base, with 17 bases spanning the gap. Here the CDR3 reads CASSLASGGQGSYEQYF. The DNA of the CDR3 is TGTGCCAGCAGCTTGGCAAGCGGGGGACAGGGATCCTACGAGCAGTACTTC.

This chain connects TRBV9 to TRBJ2-6; TRBD1 might be the D (5 bases). This CDR3 is built from 18 residues. The germline CDR1 and CDR2 sequences are SGDLS and YYNGEE. V was clipped by 3 bases and J by 0 bases, with 16 bases between them. CDR3 bases: TGTGCCAGCAGCGCGAAACAGGATGTAAGCTCTGGGGCCAACGTCCTGACTTTC. Amino acids: CASSAKQDVSSGANVLTF.